This T cell receptor beta chain was recorded in a study of early T cells in non-severe SARS-CoV-2 infection. Across the study: Sequenced material consisted of bulk RNA (from unsorted whole blood), and chains were unpaired.

Overall study findings and caveats: The VDJdb matching leaned toward anti-spike CD8 responses and overlooked private and CD4 specificities.

This clonotype has just a few counts. What it binds is not known. Trimming removed 4 bases from V and 7 bases from J, with 20 bases in between. CDR3 length: 15 residues. The germline V gene encodes CDR1 KGHSH and CDR2 LQKENI. Attachment of unique molecular identifiers was made to individual cDNA molecules. A single record per CDR3 protein comes from TCRdb applying MiXCR to the 5' RACE reads. This sample yields over 50,000 distinct CDR3 sequences, of which roughly 12% are seen a single time; 2.9% belongs to the top ten. The source of this sequence is an adult who was a healthcare worker with PCR-confirmed SARS-CoV-2 infection or an uninfected control (not recorded which). Specimen: whole blood. The chain links TRBV18 to TRBJ2-7; possible D gene TRBD1, 6 bases. The CDR3 loop is CASSLVDSSSGEQYF. CDR3 sequence (DNA): TGTGCCAGCTCACTCGTGGACAGCTCCTCGGGGGAGCAGTACTTC. Variable domain in full (rest from reference TRBV18 and TRBJ2-7): NAGVMQNPRHLVRRRGQEARLRCSPMKGHSHVYWYRQLPEEGLKFMVYLQKENIIDESGMPKERFSAEFPKEGPSILRIQQVVRGDSAAYFCASSLVDSSSGEQYFGPGTRLTVT.